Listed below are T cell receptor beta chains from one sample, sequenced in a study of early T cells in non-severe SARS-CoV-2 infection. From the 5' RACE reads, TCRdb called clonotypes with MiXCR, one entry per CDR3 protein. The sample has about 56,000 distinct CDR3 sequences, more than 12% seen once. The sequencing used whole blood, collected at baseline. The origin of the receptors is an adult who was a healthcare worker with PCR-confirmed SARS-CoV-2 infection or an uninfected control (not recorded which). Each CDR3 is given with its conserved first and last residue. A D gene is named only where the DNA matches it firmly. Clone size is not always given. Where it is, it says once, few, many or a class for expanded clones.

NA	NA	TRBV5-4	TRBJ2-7	CASSLYETRSEQYF	TGTGCCAGCAGCTTGTACGAGACTAGATCCGAGCAGTACTTC
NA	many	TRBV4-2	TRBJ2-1	CASSQDGDSLGNEQFF	TGTGCCAGCAGCCAAGACGGGGACTCCCTGGGGAATGAGCAGTTCTTC
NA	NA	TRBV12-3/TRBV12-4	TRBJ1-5	CASSLSGYLQQPQHF	TGTGCCAGCAGTTTATCAGGGTACTTGCAACAGCCCCAGCATTTT
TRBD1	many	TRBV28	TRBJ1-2	CASRTYKPRQGHFYGYTF	TGTGCCAGCAGGACTTATAAGCCGCGACAGGGGCACTTCTATGGCTACACCTTC
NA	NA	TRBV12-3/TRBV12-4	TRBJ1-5	CASTGFADQPQHF	TGTGCCAGCACGGGGTTTGCGGATCAGCCCCAGCATTTT
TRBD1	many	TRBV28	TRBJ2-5	CASSPRTGAQETQYF	TGTGCCAGCAGCCCTCGGACAGGGGCTCAAGAGACCCAGTACTTC
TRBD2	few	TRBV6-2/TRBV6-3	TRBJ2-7	CASRRLAGAYEQYF	TGTGCCAGCAGGAGACTAGCGGGGGCCTACGAGCAGTACTTC
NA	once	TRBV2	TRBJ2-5	CASRGWETQYF	TGTGCCAGCAGAGGGTGGGAGACCCAGTACTTC
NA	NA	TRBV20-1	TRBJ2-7	CSASGGYSYEQYF	TGCAGTGCTAGTGGTGGCTACTCCTACGAGCAGTACTTC
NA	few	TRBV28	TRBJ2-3	CASEGGPTDTQYF	TGTGCCAGCGAAGGGGGACCCACAGATACGCAGTATTTT
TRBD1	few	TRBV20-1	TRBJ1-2	CSASARDRSYGYTF	TGCAGTGCTAGCGCCCGGGACAGGAGCTATGGCTACACCTTC
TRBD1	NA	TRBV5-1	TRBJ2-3	CASTQGGYGSTDTQYF	TGCGCCAGCACTCAAGGGGGCTATGGGAGCACAGATACGCAGTATTTT
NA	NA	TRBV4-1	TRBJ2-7	CASSQEQDTYEQYF	TGCGCCAGCAGCCAAGAACAGGATACCTACGAGCAGTACTTC
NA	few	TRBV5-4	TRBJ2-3	CASSLALGSDTQYF	TGTGCCAGCAGCTTGGCACTAGGATCAGATACGCAGTATTTT
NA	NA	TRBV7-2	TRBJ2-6	CASSRRAVELKSGANVLTF	TGTGCCAGCAGCCGAAGGGCCGTAGAGCTGAAGTCTGGGGCCAACGTCCTGACTTTC
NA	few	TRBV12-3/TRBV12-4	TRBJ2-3	CASSPQDTQYF	TGTGCCAGCAGTCCCCAGGATACGCAGTATTTT
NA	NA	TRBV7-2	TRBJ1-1	CASSLVSKPNTEAFF	TGTGCCAGCAGCTTAGTGAGCAAACCGAACACTGAAGCTTTCTTT
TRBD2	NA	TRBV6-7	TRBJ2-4	CASSYSPTSGAWAKNIQYF	TGTGCCAGCAGTTACTCGCCGACTAGCGGGGCTTGGGCCAAAAACATTCAGTACTTC
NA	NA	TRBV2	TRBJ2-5	CASRQGGETQYF	TGTGCCAGCCGGCAGGGTGGGGAGACCCAGTACTTC
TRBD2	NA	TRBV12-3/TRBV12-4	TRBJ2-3	CASSFWETSGPTQYF	TGTGCCAGCAGTTTCTGGGAGACTAGCGGACCTACGCAGTATTTT
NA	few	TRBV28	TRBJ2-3	CASSLLTDTQYF	TGTGCCAGCAGTTTACTTACAGATACGCAGTATTTT
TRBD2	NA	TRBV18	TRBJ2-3	CASSPSGRYTDTQYF	TGTGCCAGCTCACCTAGCGGGAGGTACACAGATACGCAGTATTTT
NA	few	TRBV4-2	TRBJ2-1	CASSQDSGGFLYNEQFF	TGTGCCAGCAGCCAAGATTCTGGGGGTTTCCTCTACAATGAGCAGTTCTTC
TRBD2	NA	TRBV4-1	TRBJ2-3	CASSQDPLAGGPDTQYF	TGCGCCAGCAGCCAAGATCCCCTAGCGGGGGGCCCAGATACGCAGTATTTT
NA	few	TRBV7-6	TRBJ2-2	CASSLALGELFF	TGTGCCAGCAGCTTAGCACTCGGGGAGCTGTTTTTT
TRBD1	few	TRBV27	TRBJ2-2	CASSLIDRANGELFF	TGTGCCAGCAGTCTTATAGACAGGGCGAACGGGGAGCTGTTTTTT
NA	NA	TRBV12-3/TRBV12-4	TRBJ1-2	CASSLRGGYTF	TGTGCCAGCAGTTTAAGGGGCGGCTACACCTTC
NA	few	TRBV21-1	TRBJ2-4	CASSKGAGGSAKNIQYF	TGTGCCAGCAGCAAAGGGGCAGGGGGCTCCGCCAAAAACATTCAGTACTTC
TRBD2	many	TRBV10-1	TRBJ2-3	CASSEGKTSGATDTQYF	TGCGCCAGCAGTGAGGGGAAGACTAGCGGGGCCACAGATACGCAGTATTTT
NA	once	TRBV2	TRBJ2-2	CASHDRANTGELFF	TGTGCCAGCCATGACAGAGCGAACACCGGGGAGCTGTTTTTT
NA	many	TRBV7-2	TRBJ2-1	CASSIYGDEQFF	TGTGCCAGCAGCATCTATGGTGATGAGCAGTTCTTC
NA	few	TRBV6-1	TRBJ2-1	CASSEVRYNEQFF	TGTGCCAGCAGTGAAGTTCGGTACAATGAGCAGTTCTTC
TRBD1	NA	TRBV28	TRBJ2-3	CATGGQGAKRARDTQYF	TGTGCCACTGGAGGGCAGGGGGCAAAACGGGCTCGAGATACGCAGTATTTT
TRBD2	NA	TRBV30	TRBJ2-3	CAGTRSGGDTDTQYF	TGTGCCGGGACCAGAAGTGGGGGGGACACAGATACGCAGTATTTT
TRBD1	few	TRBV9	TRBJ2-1	CASSVGQGVSNEQFF	TGTGCCAGCAGCGTAGGACAGGGGGTTTCAAATGAGCAGTTCTTC
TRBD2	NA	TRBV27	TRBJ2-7	CASSPEAGGAPYEQYF	TGTGCCAGCAGTCCGGAAGCGGGGGGCGCGCCCTACGAGCAGTACTTC
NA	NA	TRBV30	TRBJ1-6	CAWSVLAITSPLHF	TGTGCCTGGAGTGTATTAGCCATAACCTCACCCCTCCACTTT
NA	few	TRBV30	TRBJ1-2	CAWSWGGGYGYTF	TGTGCCTGGAGTTGGGGAGGGGGCTATGGCTACACCTTC
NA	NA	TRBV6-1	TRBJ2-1	CASSEGEYNEQFF	TGTGCCAGCAGTGAAGGGGAATACAATGAGCAGTTCTTC
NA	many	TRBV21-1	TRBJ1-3	CASSTLQGAPGNTIYF	TGTGCCAGCAGCACATTGCAGGGGGCCCCTGGAAACACCATATATTTT
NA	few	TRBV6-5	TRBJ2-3	CASSYAGQQNTDTQYF	TGTGCCAGCAGTTACGCGGGACAGCAAAACACAGATACGCAGTATTTT
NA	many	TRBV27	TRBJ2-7	CASSARLRYEQYF	TGTGCCAGCAGCGCAAGATTGAGGTACGAGCAGTACTTC
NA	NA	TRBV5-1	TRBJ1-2	CAKTPPPGGYYGYTF	TGCGCCAAAACGCCTCCTCCGGGAGGTTATTATGGCTACACCTTC
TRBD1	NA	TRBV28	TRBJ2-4	CASSPGQGALNIQYF	TGTGCCAGCAGCCCTGGACAGGGGGCATTAAACATTCAGTACTTC
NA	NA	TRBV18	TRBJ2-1	CASSPDSWSYNEQFF	TGTGCCAGCTCACCAGACAGCTGGTCCTACAATGAGCAGTTCTTC
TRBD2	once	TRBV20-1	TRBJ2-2	CSARPAGGNTGELFF	TGCAGTGCTAGACCGGCGGGAGGGAACACCGGGGAGCTGTTTTTT
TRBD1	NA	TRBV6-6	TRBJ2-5	CASSYPARQGQETQYF	TGTGCCAGCAGTTACCCAGCCCGACAGGGCCAAGAGACCCAGTACTTC
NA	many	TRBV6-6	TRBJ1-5	CASRQTDQPQHF	TGTGCCAGCAGGCAGACGGATCAGCCCCAGCATTTT
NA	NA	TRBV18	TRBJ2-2	CASLVGTAGSTGELFF	TGTGCCAGCTTGGTAGGGACCGCGGGCAGCACCGGGGAGCTGTTTTTT
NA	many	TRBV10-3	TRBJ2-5	CAINGVGQETQYF	TGTGCCATCAATGGGGTGGGCCAAGAGACCCAGTACTTC
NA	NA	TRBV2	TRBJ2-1	CASNPSSYNEQFF	TGTGCCAGCAATCCTAGCTCCTACAATGAGCAGTTCTTC
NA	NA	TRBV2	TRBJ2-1	CASGYNEQFF	TGTGCCAGCGGTTACAATGAGCAGTTCTTC
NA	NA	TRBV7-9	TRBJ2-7	CASSPAGYEQYF	TGTGCCAGCAGCCCAGCAGGGTACGAGCAGTACTTC
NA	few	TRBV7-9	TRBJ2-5	CASSLAEWDGAQYF	TGTGCCAGCAGCTTAGCTGAATGGGATGGGGCCCAGTACTTC
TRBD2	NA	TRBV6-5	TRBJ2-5	CASSFGGGREETQYF	TGTGCCAGCAGTTTTGGGGGAGGGCGAGAAGAGACCCAGTACTTC
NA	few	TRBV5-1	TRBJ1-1	CASSSQGTTEAFF	TGCGCCAGCAGCAGTCAGGGAACCACTGAAGCTTTCTTT